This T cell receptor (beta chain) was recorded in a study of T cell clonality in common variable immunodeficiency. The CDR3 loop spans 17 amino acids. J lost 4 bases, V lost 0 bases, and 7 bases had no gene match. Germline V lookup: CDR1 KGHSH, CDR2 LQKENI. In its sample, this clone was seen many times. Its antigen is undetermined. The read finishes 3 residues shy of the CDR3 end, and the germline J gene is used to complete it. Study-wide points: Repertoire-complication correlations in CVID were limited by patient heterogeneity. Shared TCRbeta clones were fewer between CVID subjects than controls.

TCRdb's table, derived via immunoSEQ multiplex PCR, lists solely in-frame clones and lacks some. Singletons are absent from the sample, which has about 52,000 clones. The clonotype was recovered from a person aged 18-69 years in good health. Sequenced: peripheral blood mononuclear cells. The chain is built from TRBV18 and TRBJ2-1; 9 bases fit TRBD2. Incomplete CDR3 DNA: TGTGCCAGCTCACCACCAAGGCGGGAGGGCTGGTACAATGAG. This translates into CASSPPRREGWYNE. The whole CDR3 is CASSPPRREGWYNEQFF.